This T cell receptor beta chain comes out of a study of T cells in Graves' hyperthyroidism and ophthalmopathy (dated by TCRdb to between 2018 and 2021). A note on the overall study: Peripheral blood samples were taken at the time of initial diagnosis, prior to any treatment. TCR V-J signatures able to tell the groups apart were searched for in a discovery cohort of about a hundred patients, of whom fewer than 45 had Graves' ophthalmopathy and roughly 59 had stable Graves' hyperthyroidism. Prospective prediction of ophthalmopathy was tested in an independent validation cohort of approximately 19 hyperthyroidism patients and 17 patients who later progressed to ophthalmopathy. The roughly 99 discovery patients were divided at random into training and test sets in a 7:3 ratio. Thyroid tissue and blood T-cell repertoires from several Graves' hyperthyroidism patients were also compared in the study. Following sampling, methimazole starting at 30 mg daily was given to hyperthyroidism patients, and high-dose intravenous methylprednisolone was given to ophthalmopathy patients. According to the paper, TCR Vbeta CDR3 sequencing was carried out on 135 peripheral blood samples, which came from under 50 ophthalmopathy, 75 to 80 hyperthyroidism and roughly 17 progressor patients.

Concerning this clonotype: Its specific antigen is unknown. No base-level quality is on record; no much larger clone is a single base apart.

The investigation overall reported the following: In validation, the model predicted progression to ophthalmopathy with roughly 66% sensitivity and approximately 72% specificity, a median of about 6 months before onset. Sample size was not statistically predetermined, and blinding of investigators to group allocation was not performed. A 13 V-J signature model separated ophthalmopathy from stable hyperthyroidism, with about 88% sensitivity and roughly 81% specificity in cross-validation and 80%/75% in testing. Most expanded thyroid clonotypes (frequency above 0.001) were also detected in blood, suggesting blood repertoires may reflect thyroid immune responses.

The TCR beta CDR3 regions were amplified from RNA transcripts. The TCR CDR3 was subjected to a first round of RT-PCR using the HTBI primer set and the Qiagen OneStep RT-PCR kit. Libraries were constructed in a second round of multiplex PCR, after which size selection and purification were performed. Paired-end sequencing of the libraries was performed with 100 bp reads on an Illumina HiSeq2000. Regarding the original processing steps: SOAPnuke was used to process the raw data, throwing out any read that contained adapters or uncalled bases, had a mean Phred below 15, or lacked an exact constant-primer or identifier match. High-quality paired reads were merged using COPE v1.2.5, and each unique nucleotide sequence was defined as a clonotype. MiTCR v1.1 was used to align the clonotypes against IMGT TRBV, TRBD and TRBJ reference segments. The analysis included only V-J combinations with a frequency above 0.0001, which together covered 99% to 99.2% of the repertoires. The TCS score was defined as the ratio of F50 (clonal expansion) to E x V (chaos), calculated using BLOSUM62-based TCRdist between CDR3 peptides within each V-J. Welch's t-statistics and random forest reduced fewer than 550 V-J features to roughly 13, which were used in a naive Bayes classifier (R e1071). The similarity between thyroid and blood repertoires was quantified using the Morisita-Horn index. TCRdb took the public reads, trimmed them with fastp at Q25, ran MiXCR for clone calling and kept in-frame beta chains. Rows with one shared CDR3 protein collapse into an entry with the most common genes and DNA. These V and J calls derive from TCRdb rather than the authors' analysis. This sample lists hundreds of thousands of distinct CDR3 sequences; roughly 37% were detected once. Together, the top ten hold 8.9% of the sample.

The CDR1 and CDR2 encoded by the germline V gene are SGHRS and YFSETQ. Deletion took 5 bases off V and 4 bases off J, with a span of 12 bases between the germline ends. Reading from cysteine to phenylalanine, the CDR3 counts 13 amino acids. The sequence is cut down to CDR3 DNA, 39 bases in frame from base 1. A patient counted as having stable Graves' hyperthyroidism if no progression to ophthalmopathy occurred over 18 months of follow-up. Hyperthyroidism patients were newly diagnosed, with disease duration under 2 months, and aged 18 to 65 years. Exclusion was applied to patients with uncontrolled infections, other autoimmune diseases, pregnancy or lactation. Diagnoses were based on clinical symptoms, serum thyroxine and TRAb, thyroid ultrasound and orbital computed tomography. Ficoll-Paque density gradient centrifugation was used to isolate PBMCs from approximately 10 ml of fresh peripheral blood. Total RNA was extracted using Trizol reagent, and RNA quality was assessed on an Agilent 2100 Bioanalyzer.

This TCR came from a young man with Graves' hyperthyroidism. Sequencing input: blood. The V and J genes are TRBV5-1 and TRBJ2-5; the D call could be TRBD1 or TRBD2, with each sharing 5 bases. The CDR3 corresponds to CASREGWGETQYF. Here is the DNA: TGCGCCAGCAGAGAGGGGTGGGGAGAGACCCAGTACTTC.